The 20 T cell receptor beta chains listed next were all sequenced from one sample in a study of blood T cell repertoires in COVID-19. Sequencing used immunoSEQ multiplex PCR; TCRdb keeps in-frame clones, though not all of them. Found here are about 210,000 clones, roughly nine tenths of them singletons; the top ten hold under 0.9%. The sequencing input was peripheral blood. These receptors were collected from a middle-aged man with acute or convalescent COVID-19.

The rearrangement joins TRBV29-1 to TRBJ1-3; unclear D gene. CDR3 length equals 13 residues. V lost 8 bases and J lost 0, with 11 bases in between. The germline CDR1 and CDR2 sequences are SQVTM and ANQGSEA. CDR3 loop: CSCKQSSGNTIYF. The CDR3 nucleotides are TGCAGCTGCAAACAGAGCTCTGGAAACACCATATATTTT.

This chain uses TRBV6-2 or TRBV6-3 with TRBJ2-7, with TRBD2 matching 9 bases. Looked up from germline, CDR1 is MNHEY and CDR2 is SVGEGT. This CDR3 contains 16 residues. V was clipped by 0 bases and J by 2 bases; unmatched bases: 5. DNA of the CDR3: TGTGCCAGCAGTTACTCTCCGCTAGCGGGAACCTACGAGCAGTACTTC. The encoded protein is CASSYSPLAGTYEQYF.

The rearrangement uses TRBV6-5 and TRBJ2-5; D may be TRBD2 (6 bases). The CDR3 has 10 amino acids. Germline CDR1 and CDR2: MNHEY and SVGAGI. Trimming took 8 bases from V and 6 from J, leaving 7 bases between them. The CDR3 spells CASGGQTQYF. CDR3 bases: TGTGCCAGCGGAGGGCAGACCCAGTACTTC.

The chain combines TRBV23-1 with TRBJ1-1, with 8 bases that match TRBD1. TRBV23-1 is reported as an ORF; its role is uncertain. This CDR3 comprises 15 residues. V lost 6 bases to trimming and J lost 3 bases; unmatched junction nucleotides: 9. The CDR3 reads CASSQGQGADTEAFF. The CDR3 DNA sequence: TGCGCCAGCAGCCAAGGCCAGGGGGCGGACACTGAAGCTTTCTTT.

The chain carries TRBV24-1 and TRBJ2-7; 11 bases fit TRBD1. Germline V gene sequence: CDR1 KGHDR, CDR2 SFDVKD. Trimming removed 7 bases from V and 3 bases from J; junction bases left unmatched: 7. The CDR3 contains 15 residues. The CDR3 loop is CATSESGTGGYEQYF. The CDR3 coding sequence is TGTGCCACCAGCGAATCCGGGACAGGGGGCTACGAGCAGTACTTC.

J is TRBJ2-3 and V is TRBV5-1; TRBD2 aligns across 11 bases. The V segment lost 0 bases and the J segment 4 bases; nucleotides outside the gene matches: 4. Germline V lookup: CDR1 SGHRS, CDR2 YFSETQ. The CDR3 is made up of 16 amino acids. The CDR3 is CASSLATSGGADTQYF. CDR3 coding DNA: TGCGCCAGCAGCTTGGCCACTAGCGGGGGAGCAGATACGCAGTATTTT.

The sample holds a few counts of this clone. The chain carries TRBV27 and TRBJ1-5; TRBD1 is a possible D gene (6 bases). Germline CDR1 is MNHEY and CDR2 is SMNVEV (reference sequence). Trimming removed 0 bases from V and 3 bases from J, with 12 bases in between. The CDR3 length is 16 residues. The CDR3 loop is CASSLSTTGTNQPQHF. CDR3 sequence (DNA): TGTGCCAGCAGTTTATCAACTACAGGGACCAATCAGCCCCAGCATTTT.

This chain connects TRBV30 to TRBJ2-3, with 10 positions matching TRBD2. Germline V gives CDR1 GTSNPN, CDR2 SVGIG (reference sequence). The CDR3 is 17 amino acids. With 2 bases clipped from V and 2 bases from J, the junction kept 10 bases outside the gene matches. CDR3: CAWSLTGLAEFTDTQYF. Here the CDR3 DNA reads TGTGCCTGGAGTCTCACTGGACTAGCGGAGTTCACAGATACGCAGTATTTT.

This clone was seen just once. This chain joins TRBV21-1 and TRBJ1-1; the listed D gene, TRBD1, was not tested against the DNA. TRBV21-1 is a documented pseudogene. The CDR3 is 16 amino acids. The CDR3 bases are TGTGCCAGCAGCAAGTTTCAGGGGCTTAGGCACACTGAAGCTTTCTTT. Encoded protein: CASSKFQGLRHTEAFF.

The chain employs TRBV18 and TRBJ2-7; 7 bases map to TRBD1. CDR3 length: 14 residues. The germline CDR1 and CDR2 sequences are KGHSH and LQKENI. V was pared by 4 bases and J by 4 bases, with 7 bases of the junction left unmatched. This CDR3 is CASSLTGQRYEQYF. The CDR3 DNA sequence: TGTGCCAGCTCACTCACGGGACAGAGGTACGAGCAGTACTTC.

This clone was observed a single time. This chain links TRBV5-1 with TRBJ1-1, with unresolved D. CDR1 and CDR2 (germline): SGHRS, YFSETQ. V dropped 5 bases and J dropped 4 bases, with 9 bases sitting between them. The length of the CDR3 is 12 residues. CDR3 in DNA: TGCGCCAGCAGGACTGGGAGCACTGAAGCTTTCTTT. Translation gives CASRTGSTEAFF.

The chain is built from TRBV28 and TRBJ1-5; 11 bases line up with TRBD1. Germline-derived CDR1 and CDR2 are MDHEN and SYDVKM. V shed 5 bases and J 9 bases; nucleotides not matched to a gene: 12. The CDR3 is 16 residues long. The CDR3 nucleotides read TGTGCCAGCAGTCAAACAGGGACAGGGGGTCGTAGGCCCCAGCATTTT. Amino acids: CASSQTGTGGRRPQHF.

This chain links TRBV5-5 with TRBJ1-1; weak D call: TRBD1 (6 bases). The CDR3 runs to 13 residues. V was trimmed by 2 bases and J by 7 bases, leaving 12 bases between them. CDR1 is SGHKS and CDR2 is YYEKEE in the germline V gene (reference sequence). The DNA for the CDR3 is TGTGCCAGCAGCTTAACAGGGCAAGGTGAAGCTTTCTTT. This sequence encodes CASSLTGQGEAFF.

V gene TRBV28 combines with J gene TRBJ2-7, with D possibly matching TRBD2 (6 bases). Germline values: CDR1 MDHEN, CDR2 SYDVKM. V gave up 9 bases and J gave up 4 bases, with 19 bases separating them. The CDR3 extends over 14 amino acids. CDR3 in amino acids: CASEQLGSDYEQYF. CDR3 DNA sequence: TGTGCCAGTGAGCAGCTCGGGAGCGATTACGAGCAGTACTTC. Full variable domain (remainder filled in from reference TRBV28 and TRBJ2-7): DVKVTQSSRYLVKRTGEKVFLECVQDMDHENMFWYRQDPGLGLRLIYFSYDVKMKEKGDIPEGYSVSREKKERFSLILESASTNQTSMYLCASEQLGSDYEQYFGPGTRLTVT.

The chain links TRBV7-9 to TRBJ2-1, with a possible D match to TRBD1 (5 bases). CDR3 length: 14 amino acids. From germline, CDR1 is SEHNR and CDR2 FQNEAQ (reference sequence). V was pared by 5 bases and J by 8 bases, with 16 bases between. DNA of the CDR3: TGTGCCAGCAGCGCTGGACAACCTGGAGATGAGCAGTTCTTC. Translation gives CASSAGQPGDEQFF.

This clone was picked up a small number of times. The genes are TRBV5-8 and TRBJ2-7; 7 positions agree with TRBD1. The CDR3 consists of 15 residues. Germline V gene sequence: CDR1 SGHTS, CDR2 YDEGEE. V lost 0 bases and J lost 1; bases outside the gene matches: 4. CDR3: CASSLGRDSSYEQYF. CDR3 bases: TGTGCCAGCAGCTTGGGCCGGGACAGTTCCTACGAGCAGTACTTC. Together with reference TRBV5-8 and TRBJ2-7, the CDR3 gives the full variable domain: EAGVTQSPTHLIKTRGQQATLRCSPISGHTSVYWYQQALGLGLQFLLWYDEGEERNRGNFPPRFSGRQFPNYSSELNVNALELEDSALYLCASSLGRDSSYEQYFGPGTRLTVT.

CDR3 DNA sequence: TGTGCCAGCAGCTTAAATGAGGCAGAGCCCCAGCATTTT. Translated: CASSLNEAEPQHF. The chain links TRBV7-9 to TRBJ1-5; D unresolved. V was trimmed by 2 bases and J by 8 bases, leaving 10 bases between them. The CDR3 is 13 residues long. Germline V gives CDR1 SEHNR, CDR2 FQNEAQ (reference sequence). The full variable domain, completed using reference TRBV7-9 and TRBJ1-5, is DTGVSQNPRHKITKRGQNVTFRCDPISEHNRLYWYRQTLGQGPEFLTYFQNEAQLEKSRLLSDRFSAERPKGSFSTLEIQRTEQGDSAMYLCASSLNEAEPQHFGDGTRLSIL.

DNA of the CDR3: TGTGCCAGCAGCTCCTCACTAGCGGGAATTAGCCTCAATGAGCAGTTCTTC. This gives the protein CASSSSLAGISLNEQFF. This sequence joins TRBV7-9 and TRBJ2-1, with TRBD2 matching 10 bases. With 4 bases clipped from V and 6 bases from J, the junction kept 12 bases outside the gene matches. This CDR3 region has 17 residues. Germline assignment: CDR1 SEHNR and CDR2 FQNEAQ (reference sequence).

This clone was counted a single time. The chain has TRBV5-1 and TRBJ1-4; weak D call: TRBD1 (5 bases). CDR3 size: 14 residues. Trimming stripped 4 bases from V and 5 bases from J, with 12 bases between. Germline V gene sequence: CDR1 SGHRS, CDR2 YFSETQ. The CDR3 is CASSGGVVNEKLFF. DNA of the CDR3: TGCGCCAGCAGCGGAGGGGTGGTGAATGAAAAACTGTTTTTT.

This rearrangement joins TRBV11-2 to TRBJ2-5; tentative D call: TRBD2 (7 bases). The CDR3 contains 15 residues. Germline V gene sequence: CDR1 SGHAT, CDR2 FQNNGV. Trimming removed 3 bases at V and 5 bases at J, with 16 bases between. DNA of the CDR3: TGTGCCAGCAGCTTGAGGGGGGGATCGCTGGAGACCCAGTACTTC. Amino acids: CASSLRGGSLETQYF.